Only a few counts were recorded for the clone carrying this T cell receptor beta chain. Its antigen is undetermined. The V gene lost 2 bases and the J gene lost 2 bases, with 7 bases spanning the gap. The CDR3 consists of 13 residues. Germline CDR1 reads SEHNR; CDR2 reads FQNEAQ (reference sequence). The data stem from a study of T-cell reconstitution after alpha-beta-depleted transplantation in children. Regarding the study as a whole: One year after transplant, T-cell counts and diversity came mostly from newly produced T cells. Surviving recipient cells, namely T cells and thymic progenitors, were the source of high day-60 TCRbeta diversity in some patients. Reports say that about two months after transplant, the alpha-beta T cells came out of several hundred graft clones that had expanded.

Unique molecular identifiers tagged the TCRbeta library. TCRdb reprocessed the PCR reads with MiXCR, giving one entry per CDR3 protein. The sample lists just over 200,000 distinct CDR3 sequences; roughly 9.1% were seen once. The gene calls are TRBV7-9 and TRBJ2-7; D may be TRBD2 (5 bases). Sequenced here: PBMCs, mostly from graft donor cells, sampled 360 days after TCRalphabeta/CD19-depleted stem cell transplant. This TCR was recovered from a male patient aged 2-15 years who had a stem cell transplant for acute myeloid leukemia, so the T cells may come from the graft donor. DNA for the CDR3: TGTGCCAGCAGCTTACCTAGCCCCTACGAGCAGTACTTC. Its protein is CASSLPSPYEQYF.